Here is one TCR beta chain with its context. No antigen is known for it. This entry belongs to a study of T cell responses to AZD1222 COVID-19 vaccine. Study-level results: It was only 6 or 7 AZD1222 recipients who were seropositive at baseline. CD4 TCRs covered the whole spike, strongest at regions 160-218 and 743-854. Unmutated variant regions are reportedly the target of nearly half of TCRs that are spike-specific.

Repertoires were generated with immunoSEQ multiplex PCR, while TCRdb's copy carries only in-frame clones and drops some. The table lists around 100,000 clones, over 75% of them singletons. V lost 8 bases, J lost 7 bases, and 15 bases lay in between. CDR3 size: 13 residues. CDR1 and CDR2 (germline): WNHNN, SYGVQD (reference sequence). The gene calls are TRBV10-1 and TRBJ2-1; tentatively, D is TRBD1 or TRBD2 (5 bases each). The sequencing here drew on peripheral blood, taken on day 0 of AZD1222 vaccination. This receptor was identified in an adult in good health. The CDR3 coding sequence is TGCGCCAGCGGGACCGCCCAAGGAAATGAGCAGTTCTTC. As protein: CASGTAQGNEQFF.